This T cell receptor (beta chain) was sequenced in a study of human T cells and chemical hapten exposure. This clonotype came up many times. The time point here: patch test 1, 2 weeks after DPC sensitization. Treatment reported: therapeutic diphenylcyclopropenone sensitization with weekly scalp DPC. The CDR3 has 15 residues. The germline V gene has CDR1 MGHRA and CDR2 YSYEKL. V shed 0 bases and J 2 bases; nucleotides not matched to a gene: 4. TCRdb re-analysed the RACE reads in MiXCR, keeping a single row per CDR3 protein. The repertoire consists of about 360,000 distinct CDR3 sequences, with roughly 6.9% occurring once and the leading ten covering 8% to 9%.

The gene calls are TRBV4-1 and TRBJ2-7; TRBD2 aligns across 7 bases. This clonotype was sampled from a woman aged 18-29 years with alopecia areata. Some clones in this sample may be carry-over from other donors' samples. The specimen was whole blood, collected in connection with sensitization to the hapten diphenylcyclopropenone (DPC). The CDR3 DNA sequence: TGCGCCAGCAGCCAAGAGGCTAGCGGTCCCTACGAGCAGTACTTC. Protein product: CASSQEASGPYEQYF.